This TCR beta chain was sequenced during a study of cytomegalovirus exposure and HLA in healthy donors. PCR employed 60 Vbeta and 13 Jbeta primers. Sequencing was performed with immunoSEQ multiplex PCR; in TCRdb, only in-frame clones are kept and a portion is missing. The data contain around 160,000 clones, roughly 79% of them singletons. This CDR3 contains 15 residues. CDR1 and CDR2 from the germline V gene are SEHNR and FQNEAQ (reference sequence). V shed 0 bases and J shed 3 bases, with 11 bases lying between them. Study observations and caveats: Productive status was seen about 87% or about 30% of the time for most TCR beta V segments in an earlier analysis.

Comment on this clone: The antigen remains undetermined.

V usage is TRBV7-9 and J usage is TRBJ1-1; TRBD1 might be the D (5 bases). The sequencing input was PBMCs. The receptor's source is a woman in her 40s in good health and CMV-seropositive. The CDR3 nucleotides are TGTGCCAGCAGCTTAGCGGAGGGGCGGTACACTGAAGCTTTCTTT. This gives the protein CASSLAEGRYTEAFF.